The rows below give T cell receptor beta chains drawn from one sample of a study of cytomegalovirus exposure and HLA in healthy donors. Sequencing was performed with immunoSEQ multiplex PCR; in TCRdb, only in-frame clones are kept and a portion is missing. The repertoire includes roughly 190,000 clones, 65% to 85% of them detected once, and 1.6% sits in the top ten. Source material: PBMCs. These receptors originate from a woman aged 18-29 years in good health and CMV-seronegative. The CDR3 runs from the conserved cysteine through the conserved F or W. Each record gives: V gene, D gene, J gene, CDR3 protein, CDR3 DNA. A D gene is named only where the DNA matches it firmly.

>TRBV27|TRBD2|TRBJ2-7
CASSLISTGTSGSRFYEQYF
TGTGCCAGCAGTTTAATCAGTACCGGGACTAGCGGGAGTAGATTCTACGAGCAGTACTTC
>TRBV9|.|TRBJ2-1
CASSAASPSYNEQFF
TGTGCCAGCAGCGCAGCGTCACCCTCCTACAATGAGCAGTTCTTC
>TRBV9|.|TRBJ2-1
CASSPLRGSDNEQFF
TGTGCCAGCAGCCCCTTGAGGGGGAGTGACAATGAGCAGTTCTTC
>TRBV11-2|TRBD1|TRBJ2-7
CASSLDLWGTGVSYEQYF
TGTGCCAGCAGCTTAGATCTGTGGGGGACAGGGGTTTCCTACGAGCAGTACTTC
>TRBV6-1|.|TRBJ2-6
CASSAGLSGANVLTF
TGTGCCAGCAGTGCCGGGTTGTCTGGGGCCAACGTCCTGACTTTC
>TRBV6-1|TRBD1|TRBJ1-4
CASIRGSPMKELFF
TGTGCCAGCATCAGGGGGTCTCCAATGAAGGAACTGTTTTTT
>TRBV29-1|.|TRBJ2-5
CSVRTFYQETQYF
TGCAGCGTTCGGACATTCTACCAAGAGACCCAGTACTTC
>TRBV7-2|TRBD2|TRBJ2-5
CASSLKVGGETQYF
TGTGCCAGCAGCTTAAAGGTGGGAGGGGAGACCCAGTACTTC
>TRBV6-1|.|TRBJ2-1
CASSPRGNSYNEQFF
TGTGCCAGCAGCCCCAGGGGCAACTCCTACAATGAGCAGTTCTTC
>TRBV15|TRBD1|TRBJ1-4
CATSSDRGGGEKLFF
TGTGCCACCAGCAGTGACAGGGGCGGGGGTGAAAAACTGTTTTTT
>TRBV15|TRBD2|TRBJ2-1
CATSRRRGLAGGRSYNEQFF
TGTGCCACCAGCAGACGGCGAGGGCTAGCGGGGGGCCGCTCCTACAATGAGCAGTTCTTC
>TRBV6-5|.|TRBJ1-5
CASSGTFHSNQPQHF
TGTGCCAGCAGCGGGACATTTCATAGCAATCAGCCCCAGCATTTT
>TRBV4-1|.|TRBJ2-5
CASSQAGQGRAQETQYF
TGCGCCAGCAGCCAAGCGGGTCAGGGTAGGGCCCAAGAGACCCAGTACTTC
>TRBV7-9|TRBD2|TRBJ2-1
CASSPLTSLNEQFF
TGTGCCAGCAGCCCGCTGACTAGCCTCAATGAGCAGTTCTTC
>TRBV28|.|TRBJ1-1
CASTQLQGGGTEAFF
TGTGCCAGCACACAGTTACAGGGTGGGGGAACTGAAGCTTTCTTT
>TRBV6-1|TRBD2|TRBJ2-5
CASSEVGTSGVRWAQYF
TGTGCCAGCAGTGAAGTAGGGACTAGCGGGGTCCGGTGGGCCCAGTACTTC